This paragraph covers one TCR beta chain sequence. Its specificity is unknown. The germline V and J ends were trimmed by 5 bases and 1 base, with 11 bases remaining between them. Germline values: CDR1 MNHEY, CDR2 SVGAGI. The CDR3 runs 14 residues. The method was immunoSEQ multiplex PCR; TCRdb's version includes in-frame clones alone and lacks a portion of them. The sample records 45,000 to 55,000 clones, roughly 80% being singletons. The data are from a study of PD-1 blockade in classical Hodgkin lymphoma. On the study more broadly: Patients were given intravenous nivolumab, 3 mg/kg, every 2 weeks. Findings and limits, study-wide: Diminished baseline TCR diversity has been reported in newly diagnosed patients relative to healthy donors. Partial responders and progressors had significantly lower baseline TCR diversity. Differences between repertoires have undefined causes, possibly disease activity or prior therapy.

Brentuximab vedotin exposure varied, and every patient relapsed after autologous stem cell transplantation. This sample comprised peripheral blood mononuclear cells (PBMCs), obtained at baseline. V usage is TRBV6-5 and J usage is TRBJ1-1; D not resolved. The sequence was obtained from a human donor with classical Hodgkin lymphoma. The CDR3 region is CASSAWGSNTEAFF. For the CDR3, the DNA is TGTGCCAGCAGTGCATGGGGTTCGAACACTGAAGCTTTCTTT.